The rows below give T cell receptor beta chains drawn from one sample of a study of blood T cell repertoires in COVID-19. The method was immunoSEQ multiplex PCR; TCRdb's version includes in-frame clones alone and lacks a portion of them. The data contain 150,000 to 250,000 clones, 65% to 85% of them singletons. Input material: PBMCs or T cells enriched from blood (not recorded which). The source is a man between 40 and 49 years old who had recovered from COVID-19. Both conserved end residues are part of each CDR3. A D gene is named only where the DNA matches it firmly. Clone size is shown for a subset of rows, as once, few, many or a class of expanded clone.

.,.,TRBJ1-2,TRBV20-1,TGCAGTGGAAGGGGGTCTGGCTACACCTTC,CSGRGSGYTF
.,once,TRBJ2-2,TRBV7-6,TGTGCCAGCAGCCCACAGATCACAACCGGGGAGCTGTTTTTT,CASSPQITTGELFF
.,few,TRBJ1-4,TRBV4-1,TGCGCCAGCAGCCAAGTTCAGGGAACGACTAATGAAAAACTGTTTTTT,CASSQVQGTTNEKLFF
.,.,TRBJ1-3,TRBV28,TGTGCCAGCAGTATGATGACCGTAGCCTCTGGAAACACCATATATTTT,CASSMMTVASGNTIYF
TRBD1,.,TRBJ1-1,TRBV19,TGTGCCAGTAGTAGGGGACAGTTGAACACTGAAGCTTTCTTT,CASSRGQLNTEAFF
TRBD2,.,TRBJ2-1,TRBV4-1,TGCGCCAGCAGCCAATGGCCAGCGGGGACCCAGAACTCCTACAATGAGCAGTTCTTC,CASSQWPAGTQNSYNEQFF
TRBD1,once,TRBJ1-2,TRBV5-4,TGTGCCAGCAGCTCCCGGCCGGGACAGGGGAGCTATGGCTACACCTTC,CASSSRPGQGSYGYTF
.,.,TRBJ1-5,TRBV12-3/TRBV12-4,TGTGCCAGCAGCCCCTCCCTCAATCAGCCCCAGCATTTT,CASSPSLNQPQHF
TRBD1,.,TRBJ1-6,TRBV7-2,TGTGCCAGCAGCCCGGACAGGCATAATTCACCCCTCCACTTT,CASSPDRHNSPLHF
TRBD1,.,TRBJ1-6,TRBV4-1,TGCGCCAGCCAAGGACAGGGTAATTCACCCCTCCACTTT,CASQGQGNSPLHF
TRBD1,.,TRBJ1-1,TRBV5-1,TGCGCCAGCAGCTTAAATAGACAGGGGGTAAGGACTGAAGCTTTCTTT,CASSLNRQGVRTEAFF
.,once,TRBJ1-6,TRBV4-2,TGTGCCAGCAGCCAAGTTGCGGGGATGAACGTTAATTCACCCCTCCACTTT,CASSQVAGMNVNSPLHF
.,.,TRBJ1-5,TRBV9,TGTGCCAGCAGCGTAGATGGGGGCTGGCAGCCCCAGCATTTT,CASSVDGGWQPQHF
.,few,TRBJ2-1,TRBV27,TGTGCCAGCAGCAAACCCTTCGGCCTGGACAGTTACAATGAGCAGTTCTTC,CASSKPFGLDSYNEQFF
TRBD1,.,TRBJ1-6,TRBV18,TGTGCCAGCTCACCCGGGACAGGGGACAATTCACCCCTCCACTTT,CASSPGTGDNSPLHF
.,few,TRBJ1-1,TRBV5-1,TGCGCCAGCAGCCTCGGGATCTTGAACACTGAAGCTTTCTTT,CASSLGILNTEAFF
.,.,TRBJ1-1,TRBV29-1,TGCAGCGTTGACAGAAAGAACACTGAAGCTTTCTTT,CSVDRKNTEAFF
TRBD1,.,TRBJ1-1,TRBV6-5,TGTGCCAGCAGTCCCGAATGGACAGGGGGATCCGAAGCTTTCTTT,CASSPEWTGGSEAFF
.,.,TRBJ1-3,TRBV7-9,TGTGCCAGCAGCTTAGCGAACAGGGCAGGTGGAAACACCATATATTTT,CASSLANRAGGNTIYF
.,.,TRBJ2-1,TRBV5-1,TGCGCCAGCAGCTCAACTCACTACAATGAGCAGTTCTTC,CASSSTHYNEQFF
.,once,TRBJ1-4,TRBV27,TGTGCCAGCAGTTTACTTCCAGGGAGGGGTGAAAAACTGTTTTTT,CASSLLPGRGEKLFF
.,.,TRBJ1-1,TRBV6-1,TGTGCCAGCAGTGAGCAGGGGAAGGGCACTGAAGCTTTCTTT,CASSEQGKGTEAFF
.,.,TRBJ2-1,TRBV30,TGTGCCTGGAGCCTCGGAGGCGGCCAGCAGTTCTTC,CAWSLGGGQQFF
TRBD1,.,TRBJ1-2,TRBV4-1,TGCGCCAGCAGCCAAGATTATAAGGGGGCAGGGTATGGCTACACCTTC,CASSQDYKGAGYGYTF
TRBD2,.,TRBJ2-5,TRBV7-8,TGTGCCAGCAGCCTAGTAGCGGGGGGTTGGCAAGAGACCCAGTACTTC,CASSLVAGGWQETQYF
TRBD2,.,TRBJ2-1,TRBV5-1,TGCGCCAGCAGCTTGGAGCCTAGCGGGGGGGCTCCTGAGCAGTTCTTC,CASSLEPSGGAPEQFF
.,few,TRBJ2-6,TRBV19,TGTGCCAGTAGCCCTCTAGGGGCCAACGTCCTGACTTTC,CASSPLGANVLTF
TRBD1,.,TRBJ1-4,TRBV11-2,TGTGCCAGCAGCTTAGGGGTACAGGGGGCTGGGGAAAAACTGTTTTTT,CASSLGVQGAGEKLFF
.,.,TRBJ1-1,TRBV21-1,TGTGCCAGCAGCAAATGCAAAATAGGGACAGGAGGGAACACTGAAGCTTTCTTT,CASSKCKIGTGGNTEAFF
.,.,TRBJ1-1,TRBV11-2,TGTGCCAGCAGCTTATATAGGAACACTGAAGCTTTCTTT,CASSLYRNTEAFF
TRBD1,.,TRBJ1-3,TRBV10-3,TGTGCCATCACGCGAGGGGGCCGAGACACCATATATTTT,CAITRGGRDTIYF
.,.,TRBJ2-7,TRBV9,TGTGCCAGCAGCGTAGGACTGGATTCCGTTGACGAGCAGTACTTC,CASSVGLDSVDEQYF
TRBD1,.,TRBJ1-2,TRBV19,TGTGCCAGTAGCTCGGACAGGGGCTTCTATGGCTACACCTTC,CASSSDRGFYGYTF
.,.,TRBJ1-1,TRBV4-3,TGCGCCAGCAGCCCGAACGAAGGGGTGAACACTGAAGCTTTCTTT,CASSPNEGVNTEAFF
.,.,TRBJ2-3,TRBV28,TGTGCCAGCAGTTCCTACACAGATACGCAGTATTTT,CASSSYTDTQYF
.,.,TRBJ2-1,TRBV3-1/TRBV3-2,TGTGCCAGCAGCGACAGATACAATGAGCAGTTCTTC,CASSDRYNEQFF
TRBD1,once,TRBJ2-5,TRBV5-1,TGCGCCAGCAGCTTTCAGACAGGGGAGTACCAAGAGACCCAGTACTTC,CASSFQTGEYQETQYF
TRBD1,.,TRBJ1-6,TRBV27,TGTGCCAGCAGTTTAGTACACAACAGGGGTCGGAATTCACCCCTCCACTTT,CASSLVHNRGRNSPLHF
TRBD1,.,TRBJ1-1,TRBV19,TGTGCCAGTACCAAGACAGGGATGGCCACTGAAGCTTTCTTT,CASTKTGMATEAFF
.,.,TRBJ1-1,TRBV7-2,TGTGCCAGCAGCTTCGGACACTCGAACACTGAAGCTTTCTTT,CASSFGHSNTEAFF
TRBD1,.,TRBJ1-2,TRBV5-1,TGCGCCAGCAGTTCCCAGGGGGCTGACGGCTACACCTTC,CASSSQGADGYTF
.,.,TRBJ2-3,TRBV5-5,TGTGCCAGCAGCTTGGGGCGGAGGGGGCAGGCCACAGATACGCAGTATTTT,CASSLGRRGQATDTQYF
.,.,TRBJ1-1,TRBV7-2,TGTGCCAGCATGAGGGAGACTGAAGCTTTCTTT,CASMRETEAFF
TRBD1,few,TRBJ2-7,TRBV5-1,TGCGCCAGCAGCTTGAAAGGGGGCAGCTCCTACGAGCAGTACTTC,CASSLKGGSSYEQYF
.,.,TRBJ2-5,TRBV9,TGTGCCAGCAGCGCCCCGGCCGGGGAGACCCAGTACTTC,CASSAPAGETQYF
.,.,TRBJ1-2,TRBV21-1,TGTGCCAGCAGCAAAGCTGCAGGGGTCGGGTATGGCTACACCTTC,CASSKAAGVGYGYTF
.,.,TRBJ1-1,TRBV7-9,TGTGCCAGCAGCGAAGCGGGGGCTGAAGCTTTCTTT,CASSEAGAEAFF
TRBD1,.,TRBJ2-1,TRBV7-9,TGTGCCAGCAGCTCAGGGGGAGTAAGGTTGAATGAGCAGTTCTTC,CASSSGGVRLNEQFF
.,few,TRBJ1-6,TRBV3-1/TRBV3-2,TGTGCCAGCAGCCAAGCGGAGGGAGTAAAATCACCCCTCCACTTT,CASSQAEGVKSPLHF
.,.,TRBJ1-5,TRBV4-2,TGTGCCAGCAGCCAAAACCCCCGAGCAAGGGGAAGCAATCAGCCCCAGCATTTT,CASSQNPRARGSNQPQHF
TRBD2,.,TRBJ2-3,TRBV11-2,TGTGCCAGCAGCCCGGCGGGGGTAAATACGCAGTATTTT,CASSPAGVNTQYF
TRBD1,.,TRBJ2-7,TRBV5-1,TGCGCCAGCAGCTTAGACAGGGTACCCCACGAGCAGTACTTC,CASSLDRVPHEQYF